Listed here are 21 T cell receptor beta chains from one sample, sequenced in a study of T cell responses to AZD1222 COVID-19 vaccine. Here immunoSEQ multiplex PCR was the method, and the copy in TCRdb shows in-frame clones only, minus some. The sample consists of about 170,000 clones, just under 95% of them appearing once. The material sequenced was peripheral blood, taken on day 0 of AZD1222 vaccination. The receptors shown here come from an adult in good health.

In its sample, this clone was seen once. This CDR3 reads CASSLRTVNSYEQYF. CDR3 sequence (DNA): TGTGCCAGCAGCTTGAGGACAGTCAATTCCTACGAGCAGTACTTC. This chain links TRBV5-8 with TRBJ2-7, with D possibly matching TRBD1 (6 bases). This CDR3 is 15 amino acids long. Germline values: CDR1 SGHTS, CDR2 YDEGEE. Trimming removed 1 base at V and 1 base at J, with 12 bases between.

The sample holds one count of this clone. This chain uses TRBV12-3 or TRBV12-4 with TRBJ2-7; 7 bases are shared with TRBD2. J was trimmed by 2 bases and V by 3 bases; bases with no gene match: 1. This CDR3 contains 13 residues. The CDR3 here is CASSFGGTYEQYF. The DNA for the CDR3 is TGTGCCAGCAGTTTCGGGGGGACCTACGAGCAGTACTTC.

This chain connects TRBV11-2 to TRBJ1-2; D call uncertain. Germline values: CDR1 SGHAT, CDR2 FQNNGV. Trimming pared 5 bases from V and 2 bases from J, leaving 21 bases between. This CDR3 is 17 amino acids long. CDR3: CASSRFVRAPFNYGYTF. The CDR3 nucleotides are TGTGCCAGCAGCAGATTTGTGAGGGCGCCGTTCAACTATGGCTACACCTTC. The full variable domain, completed using reference TRBV11-2 and TRBJ1-2, is EAGVAQSPRYKIIEKRQSVAFWCNPISGHATLYWYQQILGQGPKLLIQFQNNGVVDDSQLPKDRFSAERLKGVDSTLKIQPAKLEDSAVYLCASSRFVRAPFNYGYTFGSGTRLTVV.

V gene TRBV6-5 combines with J gene TRBJ1-2; weak D call: TRBD1 (5 bases). V lost 6 bases and J lost 6, with 17 bases in between. This CDR3 has 14 amino acids. Germline lookup yields CDR1 MNHEY and CDR2 SVGAGI. In DNA form, the CDR3 reads TGTGCCAGCAGGCTTCGGGGCCGTTCAAATGGCTACACCTTC. Amino acids: CASRLRGRSNGYTF.

J is TRBJ1-4 and V is TRBV7-2; 7 bases agree with TRBD1. Germline CDR1 and CDR2: SGHTA and FQGNSA. This CDR3 is 16 amino acids long. The J segment lost 0 bases and the V segment lost 5 bases, leaving 6 bases of the junction unmatched. In nucleotides, the CDR3 is TGTGCCAGCAGCCTAGGACAGGCTGCAACTAATGAAAAACTGTTTTTT. Residues: CASSLGQAATNEKLFF. The full variable domain, completed using reference TRBV7-2 and TRBJ1-4, is GAGVSQSPSNKVTEKGKDVELRCDPISGHTALYWYRQSLGQGLEFLIYFQGNSAPDKSGLPSDRFSAERTGGSVSTLTIQRTQQEDSAVYLCASSLGQAATNEKLFFGSGTQLSVL.

The chain is built from TRBV6-8 and TRBJ2-5; D is unresolved. The germline gives CDR1 MNHGY, CDR2 SAAAGT. V was clipped by 5 bases and J by 0 bases, with 16 bases between them. This CDR3 is 16 amino acids long. For the CDR3, the DNA is TGTGCCAGCAGTCCGATCCTTGGTGCGTACCAAGAGACCCAGTACTTC. Translated, it gives CASSPILGAYQETQYF.

This chain links TRBV7-3 with TRBJ1-2, with a tentative D call TRBD1 (5 bases). V shed 1 base and J shed 8 bases, with 23 bases lying between them. The germline V gene has CDR1 SGHTA and CDR2 FQGTGA. The CDR3 is made up of 17 amino acids. This CDR3 reads CASSLSSHSGALGGYTF. CDR3 coding DNA: TGTGCCAGCAGCTTAAGTTCCCATTCCGGGGCCCTTGGAGGCTACACCTTC.

This clone was seen just once. V usage is TRBV14 and J usage is TRBJ2-2, with D hard to call. There are 17 residues in the CDR3. The V gene lost 3 bases and the J gene lost 0 bases, with 14 bases spanning the gap. Germline V lookup: CDR1 SGHDN, CDR2 FVKESK. This chain's CDR3 is CASSHPRVSTNTGELFF. In nucleotides, the CDR3 is TGTGCCAGCAGCCACCCTAGGGTGTCAACGAACACCGGGGAGCTGTTTTTT. Combining the CDR3 with reference TRBV14 and TRBJ2-2 gives the whole variable domain EAGVTQFPSHSVIEKGQTVTLRCDPISGHDNLYWYRRVMGKEIKFLLHFVKESKQDESGMPNNRFLAERTGGTYSTLKVQPAELEDSGVYFCASSHPRVSTNTGELFFGEGSRLTVL.

This clone was counted a single time. V usage is TRBV19 and J usage is TRBJ2-1, with D unresolved. This CDR3 spans 15 amino acids. In germline, CDR1 is LNHDA, CDR2 SQIVND (reference sequence). V was shortened by 11 bases and J by 9 bases, with 26 bases between the two germline ends. CDR3 loop: CAARANASPVGEQFF. The CDR3, as DNA: TGTGCCGCCCGGGCAAATGCTTCCCCGGTTGGTGAGCAGTTCTTC. Drawing the rest from reference TRBV19 and TRBJ2-1, the complete variable domain is DGGITQSPKYLFRKEGQNVTLSCEQNLNHDAMYWYRQDPGQGLRLIYYSQIVNDFQKGDIAEGYSVSREKKESFPLTVTSAQKNPTAFYLCAARANASPVGEQFFGPGTRLTVL.

The chain is built from TRBV15 and TRBJ1-2, with D unresolved. The V gene lost 2 bases and the J gene lost 4 bases, with 14 bases spanning the gap. The CDR3 is made up of 15 amino acids. From germline, CDR1 is LNHNV and CDR2 YYDKDF (reference sequence). CDR3 amino acids: CATSRMSAGGYGYTF. CDR3 DNA: TGTGCCACCAGCAGAATGTCGGCCGGAGGCTATGGCTACACCTTC.

V is TRBV13 and J is TRBJ1-5; 7 bases match TRBD1. The junction had 15 bases not matched to a gene; V was cut back by 1 base and J by 6 bases. The V gene's germline CDR1 is PRHDT and CDR2 FYEKMQ (reference sequence). This CDR3 spans 18 amino acids. DNA of the CDR3: TGTGCCAGCAGCTTAGAACCCCCCCCAGGGGGGAATGGTCAGCCCCAGCATTTT. The encoded protein is CASSLEPPPGGNGQPQHF.

The gene calls are TRBV19 and TRBJ2-7; TRBD1 matches at 8 bases. V lost 4 bases, J lost 6 bases, and 5 bases stayed unmatched. The length of the CDR3 is 13 residues. The germline V gene has CDR1 LNHDA and CDR2 SQIVND (reference sequence). The CDR3 sequence: CASSNTQGGEQYF. CDR3 sequence (DNA): TGTGCCAGTAGTAACACACAGGGGGGCGAGCAGTACTTC.

A single count supports this clone. V is TRBV27 and J is TRBJ2-7, with D possibly called TRBD1 or TRBD2 (5 bases each). The CDR3 totals 16 residues. In germline, CDR1 is MNHEY, CDR2 SMNVEV (reference sequence). V lost 6 bases, J lost 2 bases, and 20 bases lay in between. The CDR3 coding sequence is TGTGCCAGCAGACCTGGGGGTTGGGGCGCGACCTACGAGCAGTACTTC. Translated: CASRPGGWGATYEQYF.

The rearrangement uses TRBV6-2 or TRBV6-3 and TRBJ1-2; D perhaps matches TRBD1 (5 bases). CDR1 MNHEY and CDR2 SVGEGT come from the germline V gene. This CDR3 is built from 14 residues. Between the trimmed V and J ends, which lost 0 bases and 4 bases, there was a span of 9 bases. Here the CDR3 DNA reads TGTGCCAGCAGTTACTCAGCAGGGACCTATGGCTACACCTTC. It yields the protein CASSYSAGTYGYTF.

The J gene is TRBJ2-1, the V gene TRBV21-1; whether TRBD1, the table's D call, matches the DNA was not checked. TRBV21-1 is a pseudogene segment. This CDR3 is 13 amino acids long. CDR3 sequence reads: CASSPFPGIEQFF. The CDR3 nucleotides read TGTGCCAGCAGTCCCTTCCCAGGGATCGAGCAGTTCTTC.

The V call is TRBV7-9, the J call TRBJ2-6; D call uncertain. Looked up from germline, CDR1 is SEHNR and CDR2 is FQNEAQ (reference sequence). The V and J ends lost 2 bases and 1 base respectively, with 6 bases between them. The CDR3 is 15 residues long. The CDR3 here is CASSLSESGANVLTF. In nucleotides, the CDR3 is TGTGCCAGCAGCTTATCGGAGTCTGGGGCCAACGTCCTGACTTTC.

The gene calls are TRBV5-1 and TRBJ1-6; 9 bases line up with TRBD1. The germline CDR1 and CDR2 sequences are SGHRS and YFSETQ. With V trimmed by 4 bases and J by 6 bases, 2 bases remained unmatched. This CDR3 has 14 amino acids. CDR3 residues: CASSAGQGNSPLHF. The CDR3 region has the DNA TGCGCCAGCAGCGCGGGACAGGGTAATTCACCCCTCCACTTT. The variable domain in full, with the rest retrieved from reference TRBV5-1 and TRBJ1-6, is KAGVTQTPRYLIKTRGQQVTLSCSPISGHRSVSWYQQTPGQGLQFLFEYFSETQRNKGNFPGRFSGRQFSNSRSEMNVSTLELGDSALYLCASSAGQGNSPLHFGNGTRLTVT.

The rearrangement uses TRBV2 and TRBJ2-3, with 7 bases fitting TRBD1. CDR1 is SNHLY and CDR2 is FYNNEI in the germline V gene. This CDR3 is 16 amino acids long. V lost 7 bases to trimming and J lost 4 bases; unmatched junction nucleotides: 14. The CDR3 region is CASKTRQGFLSDTQYF. Written as DNA, the CDR3 is TGTGCCAGCAAAACCCGACAGGGATTCTTGTCAGATACGCAGTATTTT. The full variable domain, completed using reference TRBV2 and TRBJ2-3, is EPEVTQTPSHQVTQMGQEVILRCVPISNHLYFYWYRQILGQKVEFLVSFYNNEISEKSEIFDDQFSVERPDGSNFTLKIRSTKLEDSAMYFCASKTRQGFLSDTQYFGPGTRLTVL.

This chain links TRBV29-1 with TRBJ1-1, with a weak D call TRBD1 (5 bases). This CDR3 contains 12 residues. In germline, CDR1 is SQVTM, CDR2 ANQGSEA. V was shortened by 5 bases and J by 7 bases, with 14 bases between the two germline ends. CDR3: CSVYSDGGEAFF. CDR3 nucleotides: TGCAGCGTTTATTCGGACGGGGGTGAAGCTTTCTTT.

V and J are TRBV23-1 and TRBJ2-2; 9 bases are shared with TRBD1. TRBV23-1 is flagged as an ORF with uncertain function. With V trimmed by 3 bases and J by 1 base, 15 bases remained unmatched. There are 20 residues in the CDR3. The CDR3 coding sequence is TGCGCCAGCAGTCAGACCCTTGGACAGGGGATTATGGGGAACACCGGGGAGCTGTTTTTT. Its protein is CASSQTLGQGIMGNTGELFF.

V is TRBV6-2 or TRBV6-3 and J is TRBJ2-7; D not resolved. V was shortened by 2 bases and J by 0 bases, with 5 bases between the two germline ends. The CDR3 is made up of 13 amino acids. Germline loops: CDR1 MNHEY, CDR2 SVGEGT. The DNA of the CDR3 is TGTGCCAGCAGTTACACAAACTCCTACGAGCAGTACTTC. Translated: CASSYTNSYEQYF.